This is a list of T cell receptor beta chains from one sample in a study of beta chain features in type 1 diabetes. Data came from immunoSEQ multiplex PCR; TCRdb stores just in-frame clones and leaves some out. This table has a few hundred thousand clones, more than 13% appearing once. Sequenced: naive CD4+ T cells from blood. The receptors shown here come from a man younger than 40 with type 1 diabetes. CDR3s include the opening cysteine and the closing phenylalanine or tryptophan. Only some rows state a clone size, as once, few, many or a class for expanded clones.

size: NA
length: 15
V: TRBV9
CDR3: CASSVGASGKGEQFF

size: NA
length: 14
V: TRBV5-1
CDR3: CASSLGSSGNTIYF

size: few
length: 13
V: TRBV25-1
CDR3: CASSEQQNQPQHF

size: few
length: 13
V: TRBV9
CDR3: CASSARIQETQYF

size: NA
length: 13
V: TRBV19
CDR3: CASRRQGHYGYTF

size: few
length: 14
V: TRBV29-1
CDR3: CSVGGTVYTGELFF

size: NA
length: 16
V: TRBV5-4
CDR3: CASSSGQGAFYTEAFF

size: NA
length: 15
V: TRBV5-1
CDR3: CASSSVGARGNEQFF

size: NA
length: 15
V: TRBV9
CDR3: CASSVLGAGANVLTF

size: few
length: 14
V: TRBV5-1
CDR3: CASSYSGTKNIQYF

size: NA
length: 14
V: TRBV9
CDR3: CASDPGLAGLEQFF

size: few
length: 13
V: TRBV6-5
CDR3: CASRQTGDQPQHF

size: few
length: 17
V: TRBV4-1
CDR3: CASSRGSGGPTGSEQFF

size: NA
length: 18
V: TRBV6-1
CDR3: CASSEGLAGVGKTYEQYF

size: NA
length: 15
V: TRBV5-1
CDR3: CASSLRSGSSVEQYF

size: NA
length: 13
V: TRBV6-5
CDR3: CASSSPGFYGYTF

size: NA
length: 15
V: TRBV5-1
CDR3: CASSLDPTVNQPQHF